These 26 T cell receptor beta chains were all obtained from the same sample, sequenced in a study of blood T cell repertoires in COVID-19. Assay used: immunoSEQ multiplex PCR; TCRdb lists only in-frame clones, some missing. Among some 350,000 clones listed, over 75% were seen once. The specimen was PBMCs or T cells enriched from blood (not recorded which). The receptor source for this set is a man younger than 40 who had recovered from COVID-19.

V gene TRBV5-4 combines with J gene TRBJ1-4; D might be TRBD1 (5 bases). The CDR3 has 15 amino acids. V gave up 0 bases and J gave up 6 bases, with 12 bases separating them. Germline lookup yields CDR1 SGHNT and CDR2 YYREEE (reference sequence). CDR3 nucleotides: TGTGCCAGCAGCTTGGAGGCGGGGGGGGATGAAAAACTGTTTTTT. Protein product: CASSLEAGGDEKLFF.

This sequence joins TRBV28 and TRBJ1-1; 8 bases line up with TRBD1. The CDR3 extends over 15 amino acids. Germline CDR1 and CDR2: MDHEN and SYDVKM. V lost 2 bases to trimming and J lost 7 bases; unmatched junction nucleotides: 9. The CDR3 bases are TGTGCCAGCAGTTTAGATCCAGGGGGCGAAATTGAAGCTTTCTTT. It yields the protein CASSLDPGGEIEAFF.

The V call is TRBV7-3, the J call TRBJ2-1; TRBD2 matches at 10 bases. The J segment lost 6 bases and the V segment lost 1 base, leaving 9 bases of the junction unmatched. The CDR3 runs 17 residues. Germline CDR1 is SGHTA and CDR2 is FQGTGA. CDR3 loop: CASSLIPAGGPANEQFF. CDR3 in DNA: TGTGCCAGCAGCTTAATCCCAGCGGGGGGGCCCGCCAATGAGCAGTTCTTC.

The V call is TRBV15, the J call TRBJ2-4, with 10 bases aligning to TRBD1. From germline, CDR1 is LNHNV and CDR2 YYDKDF (reference sequence). The CDR3 consists of 15 residues. V lost 0 bases to trimming and J lost 9 bases; unmatched junction nucleotides: 5. The CDR3 here is CATSRDGTGESIQYF. In DNA form, the CDR3 reads TGTGCCACCAGCAGAGATGGGACAGGGGAGAGCATTCAGTACTTC.

This clone appeared a few times. The CDR3: CASSEQGAGNYGYTF. The CDR3 bases are TGTGCCAGCAGCGAACAGGGGGCCGGTAACTATGGCTACACCTTC. The rearrangement uses TRBV2 and TRBJ1-2; 9 bases align to TRBD1. V lost 6 bases and J lost 1; bases outside the gene matches: 6. The CDR3 has 15 amino acids. In germline, CDR1 is SNHLY, CDR2 FYNNEI.

The gene calls are TRBV28 and TRBJ1-1, with 7 bases that match TRBD1. The CDR3 is 14 residues long. Germline CDR1 reads MDHEN; CDR2 reads SYDVKM. V shed 5 bases and J 1 base; nucleotides not matched to a gene: 4. The CDR3 loop reads CASSLGGANTEAFF. The CDR3 coding sequence is TGTGCCAGCAGTCTAGGGGGCGCGAACACTGAAGCTTTCTTT.

In its sample, this clone was seen a few times. This chain joins TRBV7-6 and TRBJ2-2; perhaps TRBD2 as D (5 bases). CDR3 length equals 13 residues. Trimming pared 4 bases from V and 6 bases from J, leaving 9 bases between. Per germline, CDR1 SGHVS and CDR2 FNYEAQ. This CDR3 reads CASSSLGAGELFF. DNA for the CDR3: TGTGCCAGCAGCTCCTTGGGAGCCGGGGAGCTGTTTTTT. The variable domain in full, with the rest retrieved from reference TRBV7-6 and TRBJ2-2, is GAGVSQSPRYKVTKRGQDVALRCDPISGHVSLYWYRQALGQGPEFLTYFNYEAQQDKSGLPNDRFSAERPEGSISTLTIQRTEQRDSAMYRCASSSLGAGELFFGEGSRLTVL.

To note about this clone: The same CDR3 also results from other DNA sequences found in this sample. The chain links TRBV28 to TRBJ1-5; D is undetermined. The ends were cut back, 5 bases at V and 5 bases at J, with 4 bases in the middle. The CDR3 has 11 amino acids. Germline assignment: CDR1 MDHEN and CDR2 SYDVKM. The CDR3 bases are TGTGCCAGCAGTGGCCATCAGCCCCAGCATTTT. Amino acid sequence: CASSGHQPQHF.

This chain connects TRBV12-3 or TRBV12-4 to TRBJ1-6; D gene ambiguous. The CDR3 has 13 amino acids. Trimming stripped 9 bases from V and 6 bases from J, with 12 bases between. CDR3 protein: CASGPRVNSPLHF. In DNA, the CDR3 is TGTGCCAGTGGTCCACGAGTTAATTCACCCCTCCACTTT.

The V gene is TRBV30, the J gene TRBJ1-3; a weak D match, TRBD1 (5 bases). The CDR3 contains 14 residues. CDR1 GTSNPN and CDR2 SVGIG come from the germline V gene (reference sequence). Trimming stripped 2 bases from V and 1 base from J, with 9 bases between. CDR3: CAWSPRQSGNTIYF. The CDR3 nucleotides are TGTGCCTGGAGTCCCCGACAGTCTGGAAACACCATATATTTT.

This chain uses TRBV29-1 with TRBJ1-1; D is ambiguous. This CDR3 has 14 residues. Trimming shortened V by 1 base and J by 7 bases, and 16 bases separated the two germline ends. Germline lookup yields CDR1 SQVTM and CDR2 ANQGSEA. The CDR3 sequence: CSVEGFGGNLEAFF. Here the CDR3 DNA reads TGCAGCGTTGAAGGGTTTGGAGGAAACCTTGAAGCTTTCTTT.

The V call is TRBV7-9, the J call TRBJ1-1; D is uncertain. The CDR3 has 14 residues. Between the trimmed V and J ends, which lost 2 bases and 7 bases, there was a span of 14 bases. CDR1 and CDR2 from the germline V gene are SEHNR and FQNEAQ (reference sequence). In DNA, the CDR3 is TGTGCCAGCAGCTTACGATATGGCGAGCGTGAAGCTTTCTTT. Amino acid sequence: CASSLRYGEREAFF.

V and J are TRBV5-5 and TRBJ2-7, with TRBD1 matching over 7 bases. Germline assignment: CDR1 SGHKS and CDR2 YYEKEE (reference sequence). The CDR3 extends over 13 amino acids. Trimming at V came to 5 bases and at J to 2 bases, leaving 4 bases not matched to a gene. The chain's CDR3 is CASSYGTAYEQYF. CDR3 DNA sequence: TGTGCCAGCAGTTACGGGACAGCCTACGAGCAGTACTTC.

The CDR3 reads CATQTGSSTNEKLFF. CDR3 DNA: TGTGCCACCCAGACAGGGAGTTCGACTAATGAAAAACTGTTTTTT. The chain couples TRBV2 to TRBJ1-4; 7 bases fit TRBD1. With V trimmed by 10 bases and J by 2 bases, 10 bases remained unmatched. The CDR3 totals 15 residues. CDR1 is SNHLY and CDR2 is FYNNEI in the germline V gene.

The chain links TRBV24-1 to TRBJ2-5; 15 bases are shared with TRBD2. The CDR3 totals 19 residues. The germline CDR1 and CDR2 sequences are KGHDR and SFDVKD. Trimming cost V 3 bases and J 5 bases; bases outside gene matches: 12. The CDR3 is CATSDPGLAGGIGPETQYF. DNA of the CDR3: TGTGCCACCAGTGATCCTGGACTAGCGGGGGGGATTGGTCCGGAGACCCAGTACTTC.

The J gene is TRBJ2-6, the V gene TRBV15; no firm D call. The CDR3 has 16 amino acids. From germline, CDR1 is LNHNV and CDR2 YYDKDF (reference sequence). V was cut by 1 base and J by 4 bases, with 11 bases left in between. The CDR3 spells CATSRGTLAGANVLTF. The CDR3 DNA reads TGTGCCACCAGCAGAGGAACCCTGGCCGGGGCCAACGTCCTGACTTTC. Filled out from reference TRBV15 and TRBJ2-6, the complete variable domain reads DAMVIQNPRYQVTQFGKPVTLSCSQTLNHNVMYWYQQKSSQAPKLLFHYYDKDFNNEADTPDNFQSRRPNTSFCFLDIRSPGLGDTAMYLCATSRGTLAGANVLTFGAGSRLTVL.

This chain joins TRBV7-3 and TRBJ2-2; weak D call: TRBD1 (5 bases). Trimming removed 5 bases at V and 3 bases at J, with 10 bases between. Germline V lookup: CDR1 SGHTA, CDR2 FQGTGA. This CDR3 spans 14 amino acids. The DNA for the CDR3 is TGTGCCAGCAGCCGAGACAGAGACACCGGGGAGCTGTTTTTT. Its translation is CASSRDRDTGELFF.

V gene TRBV29-1 combines with J gene TRBJ1-2; D not resolved. The CDR3 has 14 residues. The germline V and J ends were trimmed by 8 bases and 2 bases, with 18 bases remaining between them. Germline V gives CDR1 SQVTM, CDR2 ANQGSEA. As DNA, the CDR3 is TGCAGCATCGGCCCTGCAGGCTACAACTATGGCTACACCTTC. It is translated as CSIGPAGYNYGYTF.

The chain joins TRBV5-1 to TRBJ2-7, with D hard to call. Trimming took off 0 bases at V and 2 bases at J, with 15 bases between the two ends. CDR3 length: 16 amino acids. Germline V gene sequence: CDR1 SGHRS, CDR2 YFSETQ. CDR3 in amino acids: CASSLVLATVAYEQYF. For the CDR3, the DNA is TGCGCCAGCAGCTTGGTCCTCGCGACTGTTGCCTACGAGCAGTACTTC.

V is TRBV7-9 and J is TRBJ1-6, with 8 bases that match TRBD1. The ends lost 3 bases at V and 6 bases at J; junction bases unmatched: 16. CDR1 is SEHNR and CDR2 is FQNEAQ in the germline V gene (reference sequence). There are 19 residues in the CDR3. CDR3 DNA: TGTGCCAGCAGCTTTCAGGGACAGGTCCTCTCCCTCCGTAATTCACCCCTCCACTTT. Protein: CASSFQGQVLSLRNSPLHF.

The chain couples TRBV5-4 to TRBJ1-6, with TRBD1 matching 7 bases. Per germline, CDR1 SGHNT and CDR2 YYREEE (reference sequence). This CDR3 has 15 amino acids. With V trimmed by 3 bases and J by 8 bases, 8 bases remained unmatched. The CDR3 loop is CASSSRDRLYSPLHF. Written as DNA, the CDR3 is TGTGCCAGCAGCTCTCGGGACAGACTATATTCACCCCTCCACTTT.

This chain connects TRBV5-8 to TRBJ2-7, with no clear D. V was trimmed by 7 bases and J by 3 bases, leaving 11 bases between them. Germline CDR1 reads SGHTS; CDR2 reads YDEGEE. This CDR3 has 12 amino acids. CDR3 sequence reads: CASGPTGYEQYF. DNA for the CDR3: TGTGCCAGCGGCCCGACGGGCTACGAGCAGTACTTC.

The sample holds one count of this clone. The chain couples TRBV15 to TRBJ2-7; D perhaps matches TRBD1 (5 bases). Germline V CDR1 and CDR2: LNHNV, YYDKDF (reference sequence). The CDR3 covers 17 residues. Trimming took off 0 bases at V and 1 base at J, with 16 bases between the two ends. Here the CDR3 reads CATSRDNGQGLSYEQYF. CDR3 bases: TGTGCCACCAGCAGAGATAACGGCCAGGGTCTATCCTACGAGCAGTACTTC.

This clone was observed a single time. CDR3 protein: CASSLTFGQGADGAYNSPLHF. CDR3 coding DNA: TGCGCCAGCAGCCTCACCTTCGGACAGGGAGCTGATGGGGCCTATAATTCACCCCTCCACTTT. This chain connects TRBV4-1 to TRBJ1-6; the match to TRBD1 covers 8 bases. Per germline, CDR1 MGHRA and CDR2 YSYEKL. The CDR3 runs to 21 residues. The ends lost 4 bases at V and 2 bases at J; junction bases unmatched: 19.

The chain combines TRBV5-1 with TRBJ2-7; maybe TRBD2 (5 bases). Germline loops: CDR1 SGHRS, CDR2 YFSETQ. The length of the CDR3 is 13 residues. Trimming left V 0 bases short and J 1 base short, with 5 bases between. The CDR3 DNA reads as TGCGCCAGCAGCTTGGCGGGATCCTACGAGCAGTACTTC. Translation: CASSLAGSYEQYF.

CDR3 protein: CASSVRQGLDGYTF. Written as DNA, the CDR3 is TGTGCCAGTAGTGTACGACAGGGTCTGGATGGCTACACCTTC. The chain has TRBV19 and TRBJ1-2; 7 positions match TRBD1. There are 14 residues in the CDR3. Losses at the gene ends were 5 bases for V and 6 bases for J; bases not matched to a gene: 9. The germline V gene encodes CDR1 LNHDA and CDR2 SQIVND (reference sequence). Looking up the rest from reference TRBV19 and TRBJ1-2 gives the full variable domain: DGGITQSPKYLFRKEGQNVTLSCEQNLNHDAMYWYRQDPGQGLRLIYYSQIVNDFQKGDIAEGYSVSREKKESFPLTVTSAQKNPTAFYLCASSVRQGLDGYTFGSGTRLTVV.